This TCR beta chain was found in a study of blood T cell repertoires in COVID-19. Background on the study: COVID-19 samples collected from the United States, Italy and Spain covered acute and convalescent phases.

The table came from immunoSEQ multiplex PCR; TCRdb's copy has only in-frame clones and leaves some out. The sample lists about 250,000 clones; about 80% were seen once. CDR3 length equals 14 residues. Germline assignment: CDR1 MNHNS and CDR2 SASEGT. V lost 3 bases and J lost 2, with 8 bases in between. The clonotype originates from a man older than 75 with acute or convalescent COVID-19. The sample consisted of peripheral blood. V and J are TRBV6-1 and TRBJ1-5; TRBD1 might be the D (6 bases). The CDR3 sequence: CASSETGRNQPQHF. For the CDR3, the DNA is TGTGCCAGCAGTGAGACAGGCCGCAATCAGCCCCAGCATTTT.